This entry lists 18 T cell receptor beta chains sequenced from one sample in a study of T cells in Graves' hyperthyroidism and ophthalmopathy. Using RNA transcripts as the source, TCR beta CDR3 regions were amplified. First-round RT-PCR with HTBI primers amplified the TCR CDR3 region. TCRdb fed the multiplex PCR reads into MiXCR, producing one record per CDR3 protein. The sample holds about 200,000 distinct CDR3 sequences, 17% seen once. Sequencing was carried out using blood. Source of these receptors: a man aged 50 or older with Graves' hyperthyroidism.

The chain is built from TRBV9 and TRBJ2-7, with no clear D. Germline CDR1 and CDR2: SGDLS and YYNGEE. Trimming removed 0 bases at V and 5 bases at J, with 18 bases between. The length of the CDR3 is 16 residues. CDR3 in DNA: TGTGCCAGCAGCGTAGGCACCGGGCATACCCCCCACGAGCAGTACTTC. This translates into CASSVGTGHTPHEQYF.

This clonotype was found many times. CDR3: CASSGEVGVEQFF. The CDR3 DNA follows: TGTGCCAGCAGCGGCGAGGTTGGGGTTGAGCAGTTCTTC. The chain has TRBV2 and TRBJ2-1; D gene ambiguous. Trimming shortened V by 6 bases and J by 9 bases, and 15 bases separated the two germline ends. Germline CDR1 reads SNHLY; CDR2 reads FYNNEI. The CDR3 sequence is 13 residues long.

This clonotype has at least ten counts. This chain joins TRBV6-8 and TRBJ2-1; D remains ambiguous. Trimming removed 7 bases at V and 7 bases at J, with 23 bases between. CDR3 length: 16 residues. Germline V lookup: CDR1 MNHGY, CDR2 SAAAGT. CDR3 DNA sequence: TGTGCCAGCAACCTCAGGATTGAGGCGAGCTTGAATGAGCAGTTCTTC. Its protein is CASNLRIEASLNEQFF.

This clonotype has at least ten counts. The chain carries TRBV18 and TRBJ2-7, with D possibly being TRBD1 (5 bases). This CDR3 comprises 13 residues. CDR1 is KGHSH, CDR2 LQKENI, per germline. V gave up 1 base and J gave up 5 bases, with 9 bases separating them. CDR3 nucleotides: TGTGCCAGCTCACCACAGCAGGGCCACGAGCAGTACTTC. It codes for CASSPQQGHEQYF.

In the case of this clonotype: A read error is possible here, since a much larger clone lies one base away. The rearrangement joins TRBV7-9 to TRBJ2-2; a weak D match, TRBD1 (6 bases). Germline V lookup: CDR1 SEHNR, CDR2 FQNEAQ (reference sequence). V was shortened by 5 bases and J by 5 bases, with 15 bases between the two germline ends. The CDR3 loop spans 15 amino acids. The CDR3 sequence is CASSPQGSGTGELFF. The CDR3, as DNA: TGTGCCAGCAGCCCACAGGGCTCCGGGACCGGGGAGCTGTTTTTT.

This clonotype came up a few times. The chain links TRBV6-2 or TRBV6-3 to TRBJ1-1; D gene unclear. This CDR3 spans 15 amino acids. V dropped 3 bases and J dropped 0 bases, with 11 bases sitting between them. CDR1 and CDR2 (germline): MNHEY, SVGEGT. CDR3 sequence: CASSYGWAMNTEAFF. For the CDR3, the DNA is TGTGCCAGCAGTTATGGGTGGGCCATGAACACTGAAGCTTTCTTT.

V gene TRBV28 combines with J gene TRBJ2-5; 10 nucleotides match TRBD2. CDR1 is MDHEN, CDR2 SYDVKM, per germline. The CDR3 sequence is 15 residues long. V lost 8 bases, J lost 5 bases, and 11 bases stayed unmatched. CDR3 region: CASGSQREGRETQYF. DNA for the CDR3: TGTGCCAGCGGTAGTCAGCGGGAGGGCCGCGAGACCCAGTACTTC.

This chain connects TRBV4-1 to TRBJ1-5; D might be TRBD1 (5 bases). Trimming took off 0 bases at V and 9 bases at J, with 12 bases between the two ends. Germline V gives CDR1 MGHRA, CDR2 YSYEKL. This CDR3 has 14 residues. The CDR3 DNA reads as TGCGCCAGCAGCCAAGATACCGGGGACGGGCCCCAGCATTTT. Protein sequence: CASSQDTGDGPQHF.

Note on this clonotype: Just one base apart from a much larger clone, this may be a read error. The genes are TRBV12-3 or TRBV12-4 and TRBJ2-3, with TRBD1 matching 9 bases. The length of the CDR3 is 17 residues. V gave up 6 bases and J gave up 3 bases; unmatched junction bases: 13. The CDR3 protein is CASSPASTGGWTDTQYF. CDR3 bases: TGTGCCAGCAGCCCAGCGAGTACAGGGGGCTGGACAGATACGCAGTATTTT.

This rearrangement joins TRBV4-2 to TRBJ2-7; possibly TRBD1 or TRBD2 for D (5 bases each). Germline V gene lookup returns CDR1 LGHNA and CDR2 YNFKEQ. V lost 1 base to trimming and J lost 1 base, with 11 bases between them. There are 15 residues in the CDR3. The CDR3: CASSQVRDPSYEQYF. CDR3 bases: TGTGCCAGCAGCCAAGTCCGGGACCCATCCTACGAGCAGTACTTC.

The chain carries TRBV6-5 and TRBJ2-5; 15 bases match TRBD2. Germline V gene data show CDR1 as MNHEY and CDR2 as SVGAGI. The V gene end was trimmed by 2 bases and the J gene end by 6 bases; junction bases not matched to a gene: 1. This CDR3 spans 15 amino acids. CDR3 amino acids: CASSYGTSGGKTQYF. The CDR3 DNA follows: TGTGCCAGCAGTTACGGGACTAGCGGGGGGAAGACCCAGTACTTC.

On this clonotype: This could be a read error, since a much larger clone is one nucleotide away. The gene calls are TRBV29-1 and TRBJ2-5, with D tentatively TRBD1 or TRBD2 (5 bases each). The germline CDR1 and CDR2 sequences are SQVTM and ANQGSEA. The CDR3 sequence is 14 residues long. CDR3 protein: CNVDAGTYQETQYF. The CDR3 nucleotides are TGCAACGTTGATGCAGGGACGTACCAAGAGACCCAGTACTTC.

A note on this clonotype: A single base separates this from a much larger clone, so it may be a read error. CDR3 coding DNA: TGTGCCAGCGGACTGAGCTCCTACAATGAGCAGCTCTTC. Translation gives CASGLSSYNEQLF. The V gene is TRBV2, the J gene TRBJ2-1; D may be TRBD2 (5 bases). Germline assignment: CDR1 SNHLY and CDR2 FYNNEI. This CDR3 region has 13 residues.

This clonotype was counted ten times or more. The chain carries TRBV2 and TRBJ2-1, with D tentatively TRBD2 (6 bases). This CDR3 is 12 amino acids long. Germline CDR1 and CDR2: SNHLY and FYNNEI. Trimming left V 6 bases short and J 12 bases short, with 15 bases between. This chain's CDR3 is CASRGTLDGQFF. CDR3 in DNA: TGTGCCAGCAGAGGGACTCTCGACGGGCAGTTCTTC.

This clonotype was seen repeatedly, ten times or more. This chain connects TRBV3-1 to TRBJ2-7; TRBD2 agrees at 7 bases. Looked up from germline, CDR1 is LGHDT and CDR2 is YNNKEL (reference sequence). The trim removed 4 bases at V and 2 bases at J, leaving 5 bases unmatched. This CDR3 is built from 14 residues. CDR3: CASSRGGGPYEQYF. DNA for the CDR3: TGTGCCAGCAGCCGGGGGGGAGGGCCCTACGAGCAGTACTTC.

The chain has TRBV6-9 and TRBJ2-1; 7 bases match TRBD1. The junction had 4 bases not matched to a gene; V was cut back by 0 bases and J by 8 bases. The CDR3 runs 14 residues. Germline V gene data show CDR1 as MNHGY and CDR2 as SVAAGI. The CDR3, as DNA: TGTGCCAGCAGTTATTCGACAGGGTTGGATGAGCAGTTCTTC. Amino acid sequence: CASSYSTGLDEQFF.

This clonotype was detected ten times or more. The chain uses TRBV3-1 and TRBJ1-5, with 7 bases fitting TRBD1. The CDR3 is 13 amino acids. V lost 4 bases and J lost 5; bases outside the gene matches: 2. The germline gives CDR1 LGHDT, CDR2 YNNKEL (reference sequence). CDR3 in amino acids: CASSPGGHQPQHF. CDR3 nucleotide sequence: TGTGCCAGCAGCCCAGGGGGTCATCAGCCCCAGCATTTT.

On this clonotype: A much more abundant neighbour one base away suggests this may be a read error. The chain's CDR3 is CASTEWGLTSDYNEQFF. The CDR3 DNA follows: TGTGCCAGCACTGAATGGGGACTCACGAGCGACTACAATGAGCAGTTCTTC. The rearrangement uses TRBV2 and TRBJ2-1, with TRBD2 as a possible D gene (6 bases). This CDR3 is 17 amino acids long. Germline V lookup: CDR1 SNHLY, CDR2 FYNNEI.